A single sample is the source of the 27 T cell receptor beta chains below, sequenced in a study of Ad26.COV2.S vaccination and SARS-CoV-2 variants. Method: immunoSEQ multiplex PCR; TCRdb's copy keeps in-frame clones and lacks some. The sample holds 440,000 or so clones, 80% to 95% seen once. Treatment: around 19 received Ad26.COV2.S at low or high dose, single or two shots; 5 received placebo; per-sample allocation not given. Sampling was performed 63 days after the first vaccine or placebo injection. The sample in question was peripheral blood, obtained in a trial of Ad26.COV2.S vaccine versus placebo. The receptors shown here come from a person between 18 and 60 years old who received the Ad26.COV2.S COVID-19 vaccine or a placebo.

The chain joins TRBV24-1 to TRBJ1-5; D is unresolved. The CDR3 extends over 12 amino acids. Germline CDR1 reads KGHDR; CDR2 reads SFDVKD. V lost 4 bases to trimming and J lost 4 bases, with 4 bases between them. The CDR3 region is CATSEGNQPQHF. CDR3 DNA sequence: TGTGCCACCAGTGAGGGGAATCAGCCCCAGCATTTT.

This chain joins TRBV2 and TRBJ2-2; 7 positions agree with TRBD1. This CDR3 is built from 14 residues. The germline CDR1 and CDR2 sequences are SNHLY and FYNNEI. V gave up 6 bases and J gave up 1 base; unmatched junction bases: 2. The CDR3 region is CASRGTENTGELFF. CDR3 nucleotides: TGTGCCAGCAGGGGGACAGAGAACACCGGGGAGCTGTTTTTT.

The V gene is TRBV10-3, the J gene TRBJ2-7, with D possibly matching TRBD2 (6 bases). The CDR3 spans 14 residues. Trimming left V 4 bases short and J 8 bases short, with 18 bases between. The germline V gene encodes CDR1 ENHRY and CDR2 SYGVKD. CDR3 amino acids: CAISAPGLEGQQYF. The CDR3 coding sequence is TGTGCCATCAGTGCTCCGGGACTGGAGGGTCAGCAGTACTTC.

V is TRBV15 and J is TRBJ1-6; D gene ambiguous. The V gene lost 3 bases and the J gene lost 6 bases, with 6 bases spanning the gap. This CDR3 comprises 13 residues. Looked up from germline, CDR1 is LNHNV and CDR2 is YYDKDF (reference sequence). CDR3 protein: CATSSGPNSPLHF. CDR3 sequence (DNA): TGTGCCACCAGCAGCGGACCTAATTCACCCCTCCACTTT. Combining the CDR3 with reference TRBV15 and TRBJ1-6 gives the whole variable domain DAMVIQNPRYQVTQFGKPVTLSCSQTLNHNVMYWYQQKSSQAPKLLFHYYDKDFNNEADTPDNFQSRRPNTSFCFLDIRSPGLGDTAMYLCATSSGPNSPLHFGNGTRLTVT.

The chain combines TRBV15 with TRBJ1-5, with a weak D call TRBD1 (6 bases). The CDR3 is made up of 13 amino acids. Germline-derived CDR1 and CDR2 are LNHNV and YYDKDF (reference sequence). Trimming pared 9 bases from V and 3 bases from J, leaving 12 bases between. The CDR3 region has the DNA TGTGCCACAGGGGGGGTTGACAATCAGCCCCAGCATTTT. It encodes CATGGVDNQPQHF.

The chain employs TRBV19 and TRBJ1-1; D is uncertain. The CDR3 is made up of 13 amino acids. Deletions cut 7 bases from V and 5 bases from J, with 14 bases between. CDR1 LNHDA and CDR2 SQIVND come from the germline V gene (reference sequence). Here the CDR3 reads CASTGFRGTEAFF. The DNA of the CDR3 is TGTGCCAGTACGGGATTCCGAGGGACTGAAGCTTTCTTT.

J is TRBJ2-5 and V is TRBV11-1; D is tentatively TRBD1 or TRBD2 (5 bases each). V was pared by 1 base and J by 5 bases, with 11 bases between. The V gene's germline CDR1 is SGHAT and CDR2 FQDESV (reference sequence). The CDR3 length is 14 residues. CDR3 DNA sequence: TGTGCCAGCAGCTTAGGACCGGGGCCGGAGACCCAGTACTTC. It yields the protein CASSLGPGPETQYF.

V gene TRBV28 combines with J gene TRBJ2-5, with TRBD1 identical over 8 bases. The germline gives CDR1 MDHEN, CDR2 SYDVKM. The CDR3 extends over 12 amino acids. The V segment lost 5 bases and the J segment 8 bases; nucleotides outside the gene matches: 4. CDR3 region: CASSQGASTQYF. The CDR3 DNA reads TGTGCCAGCAGTCAGGGGGCCTCAACCCAGTACTTC.

This clone was seen once. The chain employs TRBV7-9 and TRBJ2-1; 13 nucleotides line up with TRBD2. V was pared by 2 bases and J by 8 bases, with 6 bases of the junction left unmatched. CDR3 length equals 16 residues. Germline V gives CDR1 SEHNR, CDR2 FQNEAQ (reference sequence). CDR3 protein: CASSLLGTSGNHEQFF. In DNA form, the CDR3 reads TGTGCCAGCAGCTTACTCGGGACTAGCGGGAACCATGAGCAGTTCTTC.

The chain has TRBV20-1 and TRBJ2-1, with TRBD2 as a possible D gene (5 bases). The CDR3 runs 10 residues. The V end lost 6 bases, the J end lost 5 bases, and 5 bases lay between the germline ends. Germline V gives CDR1 DFQATT, CDR2 SNEGSKA (reference sequence). CDR3 coding DNA: TGCAGTGCGGGAGACAATGAGCAGTTCTTC. Amino acid sequence: CSAGDNEQFF.

This chain uses TRBV29-1 with TRBJ2-7; no clear D gene. The CDR3 extends over 11 amino acids. The V and J ends lost 0 bases and 3 bases respectively, with 3 bases between them. Germline CDR1 SQVTM, CDR2 ANQGSEA. CDR3: CSVEEVYEQYF. DNA for the CDR3: TGCAGCGTTGAAGAGGTCTACGAGCAGTACTTC.

The chain uses TRBV18 and TRBJ2-5, with D possibly TRBD2 on 6 matching bases. The V and J ends lost 5 bases and 5 bases respectively, with 15 bases between them. Germline V gives CDR1 KGHSH, CDR2 LQKENI. This CDR3 comprises 14 residues. As DNA, the CDR3 is TGTGCCAGCTCAGGAGCCGGGGGAAGTGAGACCCAGTACTTC. Protein: CASSGAGGSETQYF.

The V and J genes are TRBV6-6 and TRBJ2-7; 9 nucleotides agree with TRBD1. The CDR3 is 16 amino acids. J lost 3 bases, V lost 5 bases, and 11 bases had no gene match. Germline V lookup: CDR1 MNHNY, CDR2 SVGAGI (reference sequence). The CDR3 protein is CASSRRGDRAIYEQYF. CDR3 nucleotide sequence: TGTGCCAGCAGTCGAAGAGGGGACAGGGCGATCTACGAGCAGTACTTC.

The V gene is TRBV28, the J gene TRBJ2-7; D may match TRBD1 or TRBD2 (5 bases each). The CDR3 sequence is 12 residues long. Germline CDR1 reads MDHEN; CDR2 reads SYDVKM. The germline V and J ends were trimmed by 5 bases and 4 bases, with 9 bases remaining between them. CDR3 amino acids: CASSGTTYEQYF. The CDR3 DNA is TGTGCCAGCAGTGGGACGACGTACGAGCAGTACTTC.

V gene TRBV11-2 combines with J gene TRBJ2-1; 13 bases agree with TRBD2. There are 18 residues in the CDR3. Trimming at V came to 5 bases and at J to 9 bases, leaving 16 bases not matched to a gene. In germline, CDR1 is SGHAT, CDR2 FQNNGV. CDR3 nucleotides: TGTGCCAGCAGCCGTATGGGGACTACTAGCGGGAGGGCCGTTGAGCAGTTCTTC. It translates to CASSRMGTTSGRAVEQFF.

V and J are TRBV5-1 and TRBJ1-2; no firm D call. The germline V and J ends were trimmed by 0 bases and 6 bases, with 12 bases remaining between them. Germline CDR1 is SGHRS and CDR2 is YFSETQ. The CDR3 length is 14 residues. The CDR3 bases are TGCGCCAGCAGCTTGGACGGGTCTCTCAATGGCTACACCTTC. Its translation is CASSLDGSLNGYTF.

As regards this clone: One junction end disagrees with the germline gene, perhaps due to a read error. The chain recombines TRBV15 with TRBJ2-2; no clear D gene. This CDR3 has 15 residues. Germline lookup yields CDR1 LNHNV and CDR2 YYDKDF (reference sequence). CDR3 residues: CATRRDRRRTGELFF. The DNA for the CDR3 is TGTGCCACCAGAAGAGATAGACGGAGAACTGGGGAGCTGTTTTTT. Full variable domain (remainder filled in from reference TRBV15 and TRBJ2-2): DAMVIQNPRYQVTQFGKPVTLSCSQTLNHNVMYWYQQKSSQAPKLLFHYYDKDFNNEADTPDNFQSRRPNTSFCFLDIRSPGLGDTAMYLCATRRDRRRTGELFFGEGSRLTVL.

Details on this clone: Other nucleotide sequences in the sample specify the same CDR3. The chain recombines TRBV7-2 with TRBJ1-1; D is uncertain. Germline lookup yields CDR1 SGHTA and CDR2 FQGNSA. This CDR3 region has 13 residues. V was cut by 1 base and J by 1 base, with 4 bases left in between. As DNA, the CDR3 is TGTGCCAGCAGCTTAGGACAGAACACTGAAGCTTTCTTT. It translates to CASSLGQNTEAFF.

The chain has TRBV6-2 or TRBV6-3 and TRBJ2-4; 10 bases fit TRBD2. The CDR3 spans 22 residues. After removal of 6 bases from V and 0 bases from J, the junction contained 23 bases not matched to a gene. Germline loops: CDR1 MNHEY, CDR2 SVGEGT. This CDR3 reads CASSPVSRQREGTVRAKNIQYF. The CDR3 DNA is TGTGCCAGCAGCCCCGTGTCTAGACAGCGGGAGGGGACGGTGCGAGCCAAAAACATTCAGTACTTC.

This clone occurred a few times. The V gene is TRBV19, the J gene TRBJ2-7, with unresolved D. The CDR3 is 13 amino acids. Germline loops: CDR1 LNHDA, CDR2 SQIVND (reference sequence). The V and J ends lost 5 bases and 2 bases respectively, with 10 bases between them. The CDR3 nucleotides read TGTGCCAGTAGTGAAAGAACCACCTACGAGCAGTACTTC. This sequence encodes CASSERTTYEQYF.

The chain couples TRBV28 to TRBJ2-4; D gene uncertain. The V gene's germline CDR1 is MDHEN and CDR2 SYDVKM. Trimming cost V 7 bases and J 1 base, with 11 bases left between them. The CDR3 sequence is 14 residues long. CDR3 in amino acids: CASTTYSAKNIQYF. As DNA, the CDR3 is TGTGCCAGCACCACATACAGCGCCAAAAACATTCAGTACTTC.

Only a few counts were recorded for this clone. V usage is TRBV18 and J usage is TRBJ2-1, with TRBD2 matching 10 bases. The CDR3 is 15 residues long. V shed 7 bases and J 8 bases; nucleotides not matched to a gene: 11. Germline loops: CDR1 KGHSH, CDR2 LQKENI. The chain's CDR3 is CASFPGLANVDEQFF. The CDR3 region has the DNA TGTGCCAGCTTCCCGGGACTAGCGAACGTCGATGAGCAGTTCTTC. Full variable domain (remainder filled in from reference TRBV18 and TRBJ2-1): NAGVMQNPRHLVRRRGQEARLRCSPMKGHSHVYWYRQLPEEGLKFMVYLQKENIIDESGMPKERFSAEFPKEGPSILRIQQVVRGDSAAYFCASFPGLANVDEQFFGPGTRLTVL.

The CDR3 DNA sequence: TGTGCCAGCCTCGACCCTTTGGGAGAGACCCAGTACTTC. Amino acid sequence: CASLDPLGETQYF. The J gene is TRBJ2-5, the V gene TRBV7-9; D is uncertain. Trimming left V 8 bases short and J 4 bases short, with 14 bases between. Germline V CDR1 and CDR2: SEHNR, FQNEAQ (reference sequence). The length of the CDR3 is 13 residues.

The CDR3 sequence is CASSLMGQVSNQPQHF. The CDR3 DNA sequence: TGTGCCAGCAGCTTGATGGGACAGGTTAGCAATCAGCCCCAGCATTTT. The V gene is TRBV7-3, the J gene TRBJ1-5; 8 positions match TRBD1. Per germline, CDR1 SGHTA and CDR2 FQGTGA. After removal of 3 bases from V and 0 bases from J, the junction contained 4 bases not matched to a gene. The CDR3 is made up of 16 amino acids.

V is TRBV25-1 and J is TRBJ2-7, with D unresolved. This CDR3 spans 14 amino acids. Germline assignment: CDR1 MGHDK and CDR2 SYGVNS. Trimming took 6 bases from V and 4 from J, leaving 16 bases between them. CDR3 sequence (DNA): TGTGCCAGCAGCCCCTCCCGACATTCTTACGAGCAGTACTTC. Amino acids: CASSPSRHSYEQYF.

The chain joins TRBV5-1 to TRBJ1-3, with 7 bases identical to TRBD1. The CDR3 length is 14 residues. Germline lookup yields CDR1 SGHRS and CDR2 YFSETQ. Trimming at V came to 3 bases and at J to 0 bases, leaving 0 bases not matched to a gene. The CDR3 region has the DNA TGCGCCAGCAGCTGGGACAGCTCTGGAAACACCATATATTTT. Its translation is CASSWDSSGNTIYF.

The J gene is TRBJ2-1, the V gene TRBV7-3; the match to TRBD2 covers 11 bases. V shed 3 bases and J 6 bases; nucleotides not matched to a gene: 4. From germline, CDR1 is SGHTA and CDR2 FQGTGA. This CDR3 comprises 15 residues. This CDR3 reads CASSFTSGSFNEQFF. In DNA, the CDR3 is TGTGCCAGCAGCTTTACTAGCGGGAGTTTCAATGAGCAGTTCTTC.